The 6 T cell receptor beta chains listed next were all sequenced from one sample in a study of blood T cell repertoires in COVID-19. Only in-frame clones appear in the TCRdb table, and some are missing; sequencing was by immunoSEQ multiplex PCR. The sample records approximately 300,000 clones, approximately 90% being singletons. Sequenced input: PBMCs or T cells enriched from blood (not recorded which). The receptors stem from a man aged 25 to 40 who had recovered from COVID-19.

The table lists this clone with a few counts. The rearrangement uses TRBV5-6 and TRBJ1-6; D possibly corresponds to TRBD1 (5 bases). There are 13 residues in the CDR3. CDR1 and CDR2 from the germline V gene are SGHDT and YYEEEE. V was cut by 3 bases and J by 10 bases, with 11 bases left in between. CDR3 sequence: CASSSGTWSPLHF. The CDR3 nucleotides are TGTGCCAGCAGCTCGGGGACTTGGTCACCCCTCCACTTT.

This chain connects TRBV11-2 to TRBJ2-7; 7 bases are a match to TRBD1. The CDR3 spans 16 residues. The germline V gene encodes CDR1 SGHAT and CDR2 FQNNGV. J gave up 3 bases and V 1 base, and 9 bases lay outside the gene matches. CDR3 bases: TGTGCCAGCAGCTTAGGGGTAACAGGGGCTGGCTACGAGCAGTACTTC. This codes for CASSLGVTGAGYEQYF. Using reference TRBV11-2 and TRBJ2-7 for the parts outside the CDR3, the full variable domain is EAGVAQSPRYKIIEKRQSVAFWCNPISGHATLYWYQQILGQGPKLLIQFQNNGVVDDSQLPKDRFSAERLKGVDSTLKIQPAKLEDSAVYLCASSLGVTGAGYEQYFGPGTRLTVT.

The chain carries TRBV27 and TRBJ1-4, with TRBD1 matching over 9 bases. The J segment lost 8 bases and the V segment lost 1 base, leaving 11 bases of the junction unmatched. This CDR3 region has 17 residues. Germline V gene data show CDR1 as MNHEY and CDR2 as SMNVEV (reference sequence). This chain's CDR3 is CASSLLGTGFQTEKLFF. CDR3 coding DNA: TGTGCCAGCAGTTTATTAGGGACAGGGTTTCAAACCGAAAAACTGTTTTTT.

This chain links TRBV11-3 with TRBJ2-2, with 7 bases lining up with TRBD1. Trimming at V came to 5 bases and at J to 3 bases, leaving 6 bases not matched to a gene. The CDR3 covers 15 residues. Per germline, CDR1 SGHNT and CDR2 YENEEA. CDR3 in DNA: TGTGCCAGCAGCCCATGGCAGGGGGACACCGGGGAGCTGTTTTTT. As protein: CASSPWQGDTGELFF.

This clone came up once. DNA of the CDR3: TGTGCCAGCAGCGTGGACAGGGGGGACACCATATATTTT. Its protein product is CASSVDRGDTIYF. This sequence joins TRBV5-6 and TRBJ1-3; TRBD1 matches 10 bases. Germline V lookup: CDR1 SGHDT, CDR2 YYEEEE. CDR3 size: 13 residues. J was trimmed by 8 bases and V by 4 bases; bases with no gene match: 3. Full variable domain (remainder filled in from reference TRBV5-6 and TRBJ1-3): DAGVTQSPTHLIKTRGQQVTLRCSPKSGHDTVSWYQQALGQGPQFIFQYYEEEERQRGNFPDRFSGHQFPNYSSELNVNALLLGDSALYLCASSVDRGDTIYFGEGSWLTVV.

This chain links TRBV6-2 or TRBV6-3 with TRBJ2-4; TRBD1 might be the D (6 bases). The CDR3 is made up of 15 amino acids. V was shortened by 4 bases and J by 0 bases, with 10 bases between the two germline ends. Germline CDR1 and CDR2: MNHEY and SVGEGT. The CDR3 here is CASSLTGSAKNIQYF. CDR3 coding DNA: TGTGCCAGCAGTTTAACAGGGTCAGCCAAAAACATTCAGTACTTC.